The 18 T cell receptor beta chains below were found in one sample sequenced in a study of CD8+ T cells in alopecia areata. The sequencing template was cDNA reverse transcribed from extracted RNA. Some clones are missing from TCRdb's copy, which holds only in-frame ones; the method was immunoSEQ multiplex PCR. The table records about 150,000 clones, around half of them present only once. The sample was CD8+ T cells sorted from blood, taken at week 0. These receptors came from a human donor with alopecia areata.

This sequence joins TRBV13 and TRBJ2-7, with 11 bases identical to TRBD2. Germline V gene sequence: CDR1 PRHDT, CDR2 FYEKMQ (reference sequence). The CDR3 has 17 amino acids. The V segment lost 1 base and the J segment 7 bases; nucleotides outside the gene matches: 12. The CDR3 loop is CASSLDPGSGGAREQYF. The CDR3 DNA sequence: TGTGCCAGCAGCTTAGACCCCGGTAGCGGGGGGGCCAGGGAGCAGTACTTC. Drawing the rest from reference TRBV13 and TRBJ2-7, the complete variable domain is AAGVIQSPRHLIKEKRETATLKCYPIPRHDTVYWYQQGPGQDPQFLISFYEKMQSDKGSIPDRFSAQQFSDYHSELNMSSLELGDSALYFCASSLDPGSGGAREQYFGPGTRLTVT.

This chain links TRBV6-5 with TRBJ1-2; TRBD1 matches at 7 bases. Germline V gives CDR1 MNHEY, CDR2 SVGAGI. The CDR3 extends over 13 amino acids. The V segment lost 2 bases and the J segment 6 bases; nucleotides outside the gene matches: 3. The CDR3 coding sequence is TGTGCCAGCAGTTACGAAGGACAGGATGGCTACACCTTC. Translated: CASSYEGQDGYTF.

In regard to this clone: The sample contains more than one DNA sequence encoding this CDR3. The chain links TRBV6-5 to TRBJ1-1; D is possibly TRBD1 (5 bases). The CDR3 runs to 15 residues. The ends were cut back, 0 bases at V and 1 base at J, with 9 bases in the middle. Germline loops: CDR1 MNHEY, CDR2 SVGAGI. In DNA, the CDR3 is TGTGCCAGCAGTTACTCCCGGAGGGGGAACACTGAAGCTTTCTTT. It is translated as CASSYSRRGNTEAFF.

The CDR3 reads CSVGWGTGELFF. CDR3 bases: TGCAGCGTTGGATGGGGGACCGGGGAGCTGTTTTTT. The V gene is TRBV29-1, the J gene TRBJ2-2; the D call may be TRBD1 or TRBD2 (5 bases each). V lost 4 bases to trimming and J lost 5 bases, with 8 bases between them. The germline V gene encodes CDR1 SQVTM and CDR2 ANQGSEA. CDR3 size: 12 residues.

This clone has more than one count but fewer than ten. At one boundary the junction diverges from the germline segment, which might be a read error. The chain employs TRBV10-3 and TRBJ2-7; TRBD2 matches 12 bases. From germline, CDR1 is ENHRY and CDR2 SYGVKD. There are 15 residues in the CDR3. As DNA, the CDR3 is TGTGCCAGCAGTGAAGACACTAGCGGGGGGTCCGAGCAGTACTTC. It translates to CASSEDTSGGSEQYF.

The chain links TRBV30 to TRBJ1-2; 10 bases line up with TRBD1. CDR3 length equals 15 residues. Germline CDR1 GTSNPN, CDR2 SVGIG (reference sequence). Trimming cost V 1 base and J 5 bases; bases outside gene matches: 7. The CDR3 sequence: CAWSAGGQGLYGYTF. The CDR3 DNA follows: TGTGCCTGGAGTGCAGGGGGACAGGGGTTGTATGGCTACACCTTC.

The V gene is TRBV2, the J gene TRBJ1-2; possible D gene TRBD1, 5 bases. The CDR3 sequence is 13 residues long. Germline V lookup: CDR1 SNHLY, CDR2 FYNNEI. Trimming took off 7 bases at V and 2 bases at J, with 11 bases between the two ends. CDR3 residues: CASKAGGNYGYTF. The CDR3 DNA reads TGTGCCAGCAAGGCGGGGGGAAACTATGGCTACACCTTC. Filled out from reference TRBV2 and TRBJ1-2, the complete variable domain reads EPEVTQTPSHQVTQMGQEVILRCVPISNHLYFYWYRQILGQKVEFLVSFYNNEISEKSEIFDDQFSVERPDGSNFTLKIRSTKLEDSAMYFCASKAGGNYGYTFGSGTRLTVV.

The genes are TRBV7-9 and TRBJ2-2; D possibly matches TRBD1 or TRBD2 (5 bases each). The CDR3 contains 14 residues. The germline V and J ends were trimmed by 11 bases and 6 bases, with 19 bases remaining between them. Per the germline V gene, CDR1 is SEHNR and CDR2 is FQNEAQ (reference sequence). The CDR3 loop is CAGWDLNSAGELFF. The CDR3 nucleotides are TGTGCCGGCTGGGACCTCAACTCGGCCGGGGAGCTGTTTTTT.

The sample holds a few counts of this clone. The chain recombines TRBV5-6 with TRBJ1-2, with no clear D. V was clipped by 3 bases and J by 0 bases, with 9 bases between them. Per the germline V gene, CDR1 is SGHDT and CDR2 is YYEEEE. The CDR3 runs 14 residues. The chain's CDR3 is CASSYNPANYGYTF. The CDR3 coding sequence is TGTGCCAGCAGCTACAATCCCGCTAACTATGGCTACACCTTC.

About this clone: At the DNA level, this CDR3 is encoded by other sequences in the same sample as well. The chain joins TRBV30 to TRBJ1-2, with 8 nucleotides matching TRBD1. Germline V gene data show CDR1 as GTSNPN and CDR2 as SVGIG (reference sequence). V dropped 0 bases and J dropped 4; count of bases not matched to a gene: 4. The CDR3 spans 14 residues. As DNA, the CDR3 is TGTGCCTGGAGTGTGGGTCAGGGGGCCTATGGCTACACCTTC. Amino acids: CAWSVGQGAYGYTF.

This chain uses TRBV29-1 with TRBJ1-2; 9 bases map to TRBD1. V shed 6 bases, J shed 8 bases, and the junction held 7 bases outside the gene matches. Germline-derived CDR1 and CDR2 are SQVTM and ANQGSEA. The CDR3 has 12 amino acids. The CDR3 DNA follows: TGCAGCGTGGACAGGGGCGTCAGGGGCTACACCTTC. Translating gives CSVDRGVRGYTF.

This clone was counted between two and nine times. The gene calls are TRBV6-4 and TRBJ1-2; 9 nucleotides match TRBD1. The CDR3 totals 15 residues. CDR1 and CDR2 (germline): MRHNA, SNTAGT. V shed 7 bases, J shed 2 bases, and the junction held 8 bases outside the gene matches. CDR3 in amino acids: CASKPGQGGNYGYTF. CDR3 DNA sequence: TGTGCCAGCAAACCGGGACAGGGCGGGAACTATGGCTACACCTTC.

This clone was seen only a few times. The V and J genes are TRBV7-9 and TRBJ2-1; 8 nucleotides line up with TRBD1. Looked up from germline, CDR1 is SEHNR and CDR2 is FQNEAQ (reference sequence). There are 13 residues in the CDR3. V lost 6 bases and J lost 7; bases outside the gene matches: 5. CDR3 in DNA: TGTGCCAGCAGACAGGGGGTCGGAAATGAGCAGTTCTTC. It specifies CASRQGVGNEQFF.

J is TRBJ1-4 and V is TRBV25-1; 7 bases fit TRBD1. V shed 10 bases, J shed 8 bases, and the junction held 1 base outside the gene matches. CDR1 is MGHDK and CDR2 is SYGVNS in the germline V gene. This CDR3 comprises 10 residues. The CDR3 DNA reads as TGTGCCACACAGGGGGAAAAACTGTTTTTT. Residues: CATQGEKLFF.

This clone has just a few counts. The chain joins TRBV29-1 to TRBJ2-1; the D gene is possibly TRBD1 (5 bases). This CDR3 is built from 15 residues. CDR1 and CDR2 (germline): SQVTM, ANQGSEA. V was cut by 1 base and J by 5 bases, with 15 bases left in between. CDR3 DNA: TGCAGCGTTGAAGGTGGCGGCAGGGCGGACAATGAGCAGTTCTTC. Its translation is CSVEGGGRADNEQFF.

This clone occurred a few times. This sequence joins TRBV19 and TRBJ2-1; D is uncertain. The ends were cut back, 2 bases at V and 0 bases at J, with 8 bases in the middle. The CDR3 is 15 amino acids. Germline assignment: CDR1 LNHDA and CDR2 SQIVND (reference sequence). This chain's CDR3 is CASSISLGSYNEQFF. CDR3 DNA sequence: TGTGCCAGTAGTATATCCCTGGGCTCCTACAATGAGCAGTTCTTC.

This clone was seen only a few times. This sequence joins TRBV13 and TRBJ1-1; D gene ambiguous. CDR3 length: 12 amino acids. The germline V and J ends were trimmed by 1 base and 8 bases, with 8 bases remaining between them. CDR1 and CDR2 from the germline V gene are PRHDT and FYEKMQ (reference sequence). CDR3 DNA: TGTGCCAGCAGCTTAGAGACGGGAGAAGCTTTCTTT. This translates into CASSLETGEAFF.

The V and J genes are TRBV5-6 and TRBJ2-1; D perhaps matches TRBD1 (5 bases). CDR1 is SGHDT, CDR2 YYEEEE, per germline. The CDR3 sequence is 18 residues long. Trimming removed 3 bases from V and 7 bases from J, with 26 bases in between. CDR3 in amino acids: CASSSVFRADGRRNEQFF. The CDR3 DNA is TGTGCCAGCAGCTCGGTCTTCAGGGCCGATGGCCGGCGAAATGAGCAGTTCTTC.